The 14 T cell receptor beta chains given below trace back to one sample, sequenced in a study of cytomegalovirus exposure and HLA in healthy donors. It was with 60 Vbeta and 13 Jbeta primers that the PCR ran. Sequenced by immunoSEQ multiplex PCR; TCRdb stores in-frame clones only, minus some. This sample yields approximately 100,000 clones, of which around nine tenths are seen a single time; over 8.5% belongs to the top ten. What was sequenced was PBMCs. The receptors were gathered from a man aged 30 to 39 in good health and CMV-seropositive.

This rearrangement joins TRBV5-5 to TRBJ2-5; D is unresolved. CDR1 is SGHKS, CDR2 YYEKEE, per germline (reference sequence). The CDR3 is 13 amino acids. V was pared by 4 bases and J by 2 bases, with 9 bases between. The CDR3 DNA is TGTGCCAGCAGCCCCCCGCAGCAAGAGACCCAGTACTTC. It translates to CASSPPQQETQYF.

J is TRBJ2-5 and V is TRBV4-2; D is unresolved. The J call may not be correct, given that the DNA end is closer to TRBJ2-7. Germline CDR1 and CDR2: LGHNA and YNFKEQ. The CDR3 covers 12 residues. CDR3 DNA: TGTGCCAGCAGCCGAGAGAACTACGAGCAGTACTTC. Translation gives CASSRENYEQYF.

The chain links TRBV5-1 to TRBJ2-1; 7 bases fit TRBD1. This CDR3 is 14 amino acids long. Germline V gene data show CDR1 as SGHRS and CDR2 as YFSETQ. J gave up 6 bases and V 3 bases, and 6 bases lay outside the gene matches. Here the CDR3 reads CASSWGAGGNEQFF. In DNA, the CDR3 is TGCGCCAGCAGCTGGGGTGCAGGGGGCAATGAGCAGTTCTTC. The entire variable domain, with the rest obtained from reference TRBV5-1 and TRBJ2-1, is as follows: KAGVTQTPRYLIKTRGQQVTLSCSPISGHRSVSWYQQTPGQGLQFLFEYFSETQRNKGNFPGRFSGRQFSNSRSEMNVSTLELGDSALYLCASSWGAGGNEQFFGPGTRLTVL.

This clone has only a few counts. The gene calls are TRBV5-4 and TRBJ2-1; 9 positions match TRBD1. CDR1 SGHNT and CDR2 YYREEE come from the germline V gene (reference sequence). Germline trimming cut 9 bases from V and 10 bases from J; bases unmatched to any gene: 8. The CDR3 consists of 12 residues. This chain's CDR3 is CATTGGGREQFF. In DNA form, the CDR3 reads TGTGCCACCACAGGGGGCGGACGAGAGCAGTTCTTC.

This chain uses TRBV25-1 with TRBJ2-2; tentatively, D is TRBD2 (6 bases). Trimming took 6 bases from V and 6 from J, leaving 23 bases between them. Germline values: CDR1 MGHDK, CDR2 SYGVNS. This CDR3 has 17 residues. CDR3 DNA sequence: TGTGCCAGCAGCGATACCTCAATGTCGGAGGGACCCGGGGAGCTGTTTTTT. As protein: CASSDTSMSEGPGELFF. The full variable domain, its missing parts supplied by reference TRBV25-1 and TRBJ2-2, is EADIYQTPRYLVIGTGKKITLECSQTMGHDKMYWYQQDPGMELHLIHYSYGVNSTEKGDLSSESTVSRIRTEHFPLTLESARPSHTSQYLCASSDTSMSEGPGELFFGEGSRLTVL.

The chain carries TRBV15 and TRBJ2-1, with 11 bases lining up with TRBD2. The germline gives CDR1 LNHNV, CDR2 YYDKDF (reference sequence). This CDR3 comprises 18 residues. The V segment lost 0 bases and the J segment 12 bases; nucleotides outside the gene matches: 16. For the CDR3, the DNA is TGTGCCACCAGCAGAGATTTTCGGGTTTTAGCGGGAGGGCCTGGGCAGTTCTTC. It specifies CATSRDFRVLAGGPGQFF.

V and J are TRBV7-2 and TRBJ1-3, with 11 bases that match TRBD1. The CDR3 loop spans 15 amino acids. The J segment lost 8 bases and the V segment lost 5 bases, leaving 8 bases of the junction unmatched. Germline V lookup: CDR1 SGHTA, CDR2 FQGNSA. The CDR3 protein is CASSPHGQGADTIYF. CDR3 nucleotide sequence: TGTGCCAGCAGCCCCCACGGACAGGGGGCGGACACCATATATTTT.

The V and J genes are TRBV19 and TRBJ2-7; 13 bases agree with TRBD2. The length of the CDR3 is 15 residues. Trimming cost V 7 bases and J 8 bases; bases outside gene matches: 11. The germline gives CDR1 LNHDA, CDR2 SQIVND (reference sequence). The CDR3 loop reads CASTGTGLAGVKQYF. In DNA form, the CDR3 reads TGTGCCAGTACCGGCACCGGACTAGCGGGAGTTAAGCAGTACTTC. Based on the CDR3 plus reference TRBV19 and TRBJ2-7, the full variable domain is DGGITQSPKYLFRKEGQNVTLSCEQNLNHDAMYWYRQDPGQGLRLIYYSQIVNDFQKGDIAEGYSVSREKKESFPLTVTSAQKNPTAFYLCASTGTGLAGVKQYFGPGTRLTVT.

The chain uses TRBV28 and TRBJ2-6; D remains unclear. The CDR3 is 15 residues long. V was shortened by 5 bases and J by 0 bases, with 8 bases between the two germline ends. Germline CDR1 MDHEN, CDR2 SYDVKM. CDR3 loop: CASSSLSSGANVLTF. CDR3 sequence (DNA): TGTGCCAGCAGTAGCCTTAGCTCTGGGGCCAACGTCCTGACTTTC.

This clone has just one count. This chain joins TRBV14 and TRBJ1-2, with 7 bases that match TRBD1. The CDR3 has 13 residues. V was clipped by 3 bases and J by 2 bases; unmatched bases: 0. Per germline, CDR1 SGHDN and CDR2 FVKESK. CDR3 coding DNA: TGTGCCAGCAGCCAGGACAGGAACTATGGCTACACCTTC. Amino acid sequence: CASSQDRNYGYTF.

This chain connects TRBV4-1 to TRBJ2-5; TRBD2 agrees at 12 bases. The CDR3 extends over 17 amino acids. V was pared by 0 bases and J by 0 bases, with 2 bases of the junction left unmatched. Germline CDR1 and CDR2: MGHRA and YSYEKL. CDR3 residues: CASSQDGTSGYQETQYF. The CDR3 region has the DNA TGCGCCAGCAGCCAAGACGGGACTAGCGGGTACCAAGAGACCCAGTACTTC.

The chain couples TRBV12-5 to TRBJ2-1, with D possibly being TRBD2 (6 bases). Germline values: CDR1 LGHNT, CDR2 FRNRAP. The CDR3 is made up of 17 amino acids. Trimming cost V 1 base and J 3 bases, with 16 bases left between them. The CDR3 nucleotides are TGTGCTAGTGGTTTGGATCCCTGGGCGGGAAACTACAATGAGCAGTTCTTC. Its translation: CASGLDPWAGNYNEQFF.

V gene TRBV7-2 combines with J gene TRBJ2-5; 7 bases are shared with TRBD1. CDR3 length: 14 amino acids. Trimming at V came to 4 bases and at J to 11 bases, leaving 13 bases not matched to a gene. Germline V gives CDR1 SGHTA, CDR2 FQGNSA. CDR3 residues: CASSSLRGGQEQYF. The DNA for the CDR3 is TGTGCCAGCAGCTCATTAAGAGGGGGCCAGGAGCAGTACTTC.

The J gene is TRBJ1-1, the V gene TRBV9; 10 bases are a match to TRBD1. The CDR3 sequence is 16 residues long. Germline trimming cut 1 base from V and 4 bases from J; bases unmatched to any gene: 7. Germline CDR1 and CDR2: SGDLS and YYNGEE. Here the CDR3 reads CASSVSTGGVITEAFF. As DNA, the CDR3 is TGTGCCAGCAGCGTATCGACAGGGGGCGTTATCACTGAAGCTTTCTTT.